This T cell receptor (beta chain) was recorded in a study of TIL therapy for anti-PD-1-resistant metastatic lung cancer. Study-wide context: Tumors had a median PD-L1 proportion score of 6%. General study points: TIL cultures after expansion showed higher clonality and lower diversity than baseline tumor (median around 5.9% vs 31%).

This was the immunoSEQ v3 assay. Clones were sequenced by immunoSEQ multiplex PCR, and TCRdb holds only the in-frame ones, with some missing. This sample carries 45,000 to 50,000 clones, about two thirds of them seen once, and the ten largest clones take more than 5%. The CDR3 spans 15 residues. Trimming removed 0 bases from V and 2 bases from J, with 5 bases in between. The germline CDR1 and CDR2 sequences are MRHNA and SNTAGT. Described time point: pre-treatment sample, taken before nivolumab and TIL therapy. Pleural nodules or supraclavicular lymph nodes made up most of the excised metastases sampled. In regard to this clone: Antigen: not known.

This chain uses TRBV6-4 with TRBJ2-6; TRBD1 might be the D (5 bases). The receptor was isolated from a person between 30 and 79 years old with non-small cell lung cancer. The specimen comprised tumor tissue, sampled at baseline. Here the CDR3 reads CASSDSGAGANVLTF. The CDR3, as DNA: TGTGCCAGCAGTGACTCAGGGGCTGGGGCCAACGTCCTGACTTTC.